The 32 T cell receptor beta chains in this list originate from one sample, sequenced in a study of blood T cells in healthy people across ages. A J-beta primer mix and a sample-barcoded 5' primer were used in a second PCR of about 7 to 12 cycles. One entry per CDR3 protein, called by TCRdb with MiXCR from the 5' RACE reads. Seen here are about 930,000 distinct CDR3 sequences, just under 30% observed once, and the top ten hold more than 8.5%. This sample was also put to use in a study of T cells of mothers and their children.

The sequencing sample was made of blood. The receptors come from a woman aged 35 to 49 in good health.

This clonotype has only a few counts. V and J are TRBV20-1 and TRBJ2-3, with 16 bases lining up with TRBD2. The trim removed 6 bases at V and 6 bases at J, leaving 18 bases unmatched. CDR1 and CDR2 (germline): DFQATT, SNEGSKA (reference sequence). The CDR3 has 19 residues. The CDR3 loop is CSARKGLAGGIGRWDTQYF. The CDR3 DNA reads TGCAGTGCAAGAAAGGGACTAGCGGGGGGGATTGGTAGGTGGGATACGCAGTATTTT.

The V gene is TRBV20-1, the J gene TRBJ1-2; 8 nucleotides match TRBD1. Germline loops: CDR1 DFQATT, CDR2 SNEGSKA (reference sequence). The CDR3 runs 15 residues. The V gene end was trimmed by 0 bases and the J gene end by 2 bases; junction bases not matched to a gene: 5. CDR3 sequence reads: CSARDTRTGNYGYTF. CDR3 DNA: TGCAGTGCTAGAGATACCCGGACAGGGAACTATGGCTACACCTTC.

This clonotype showed up many times. V is TRBV3-1 and J is TRBJ2-3; D is unresolved. The CDR3 has 14 amino acids. The germline CDR1 and CDR2 sequences are LGHDT and YNNKEL (reference sequence). Trimming shortened V by 4 bases and J by 3 bases, and 11 bases separated the two germline ends. CDR3: CASSLTSVTDTQYF. In DNA, the CDR3 is TGTGCCAGCAGCCTTACAAGCGTTACAGATACGCAGTATTTT.

The genes are TRBV28 and TRBJ1-2; no clear D. The CDR3 runs 12 residues. Germline CDR1 is MDHEN and CDR2 is SYDVKM. Trimming shortened V by 6 bases and J by 2 bases, and 7 bases separated the two germline ends. CDR3 sequence (DNA): TGTGCCAGCAGGGAGGTAAACTATGGCTACACCTTC. Its protein is CASREVNYGYTF.

This clonotype turned up a few times. The chain uses TRBV11-2 and TRBJ1-1; perhaps TRBD1 as D (6 bases). This CDR3 contains 16 residues. V shed 4 bases and J shed 1 base, with 16 bases lying between them. Germline V gene lookup returns CDR1 SGHAT and CDR2 FQNNGV. CDR3 sequence (DNA): TGTGCCAGCAGCTCCAAAGGGGGGGTCAGGAACACTGAAGCTTTCTTT. Protein: CASSSKGGVRNTEAFF.

In its sample, this clonotype was seen many times. This chain connects TRBV20-1 to TRBJ2-7, with 14 bases matching TRBD2. Germline trimming cut 5 bases from V and 3 bases from J; bases unmatched to any gene: 3. The CDR3 is 14 residues long. Germline CDR1 reads DFQATT; CDR2 reads SNEGSKA (reference sequence). The DNA for the CDR3 is TGCAGTGCTGTAGGACTAGCGGGGGGCTACGAGCAGTACTTC. It is translated as CSAVGLAGGYEQYF.

This chain uses TRBV19 with TRBJ2-7; D may correspond to TRBD1 or TRBD2 (5 bases each). Deletions cut 9 bases from V and 0 bases from J, with 12 bases between. This CDR3 has 13 amino acids. The germline V gene encodes CDR1 LNHDA and CDR2 SQIVND (reference sequence). The CDR3 bases are TGTGCCAGGAGTGCAGGGAGCTCCTACGAGCAGTACTTC. This translates into CARSAGSSYEQYF.

The chain couples TRBV7-2 to TRBJ2-1; 7 nucleotides agree with TRBD2. CDR1 SGHTA and CDR2 FQGNSA come from the germline V gene. V trimming: 1 base; J trimming: 4 bases; junction bases outside the gene matches: 13. The length of the CDR3 is 18 residues. CDR3 coding DNA: TGTGCCAGCAGCTTAGGTTCATTTAGGGCTAGCGGATACAATGAGCAGTTCTTC. It translates to CASSLGSFRASGYNEQFF.

Only a few counts were recorded for this clonotype. This rearrangement joins TRBV20-1 to TRBJ2-3; no clear D. This CDR3 has 14 residues. Germline values: CDR1 DFQATT, CDR2 SNEGSKA (reference sequence). Trimming took off 0 bases at V and 2 bases at J, with 9 bases between the two ends. The CDR3 DNA follows: TGCAGTGCTAGAGATCGGGCAGTCACAGATACGCAGTATTTT. Its translation is CSARDRAVTDTQYF.

Turning to this clonotype: This may be a read error, as it is one base from a much larger clone. The chain is built from TRBV4-1 and TRBJ1-2; TRBD1 is a possible D gene (6 bases). The V gene's germline CDR1 is MGHRA and CDR2 YSYEKL. CDR3 length: 15 amino acids. The CDR3 DNA reads TGCGCCAGCAGCACGCCCCGGACCGGGGGCTATGGCTGCACCTTC. Translating gives CASSTPRTGGYGCTF.

The chain combines TRBV11-2 with TRBJ1-1, with 8 bases lining up with TRBD1. The germline CDR1 and CDR2 sequences are SGHAT and FQNNGV. V lost 5 bases, J lost 6 bases, and 5 bases stayed unmatched. The CDR3 is 13 amino acids. The CDR3 sequence: CASSVTGAPEAFF. The CDR3 DNA reads TGTGCCAGCAGCGTGACAGGGGCTCCTGAAGCTTTCTTT.

This clonotype has a handful of counts. The CDR3 reads CASSDRANSNQPQHF. CDR3 in DNA: TGTGCCAGCAGTGACCGGGCCAATAGCAATCAGCCCCAGCATTTT. The rearrangement links TRBV6-1 to TRBJ1-5; D gene uncertain. Germline lookup yields CDR1 MNHNS and CDR2 SASEGT. Trimming left V 3 bases short and J 0 bases short, with 9 bases between. This CDR3 spans 15 amino acids.

Comments on this clonotype: A read error is possible here, since a much larger clone lies one base away. The rearrangement joins TRBV11-2 to TRBJ2-7; TRBD1 agrees at 8 bases. The length of the CDR3 is 15 residues. Germline CDR1 SGHAT, CDR2 FQNNGV. The ends lost 1 base at V and 3 bases at J; junction bases unmatched: 5. Here the CDR3 DNA reads TGTGCCAGCAGCTTAGTGGACAGGGACAACTACGAGCAGTACTTC. As protein: CASSLVDRDNYEQYF.

This clonotype was picked up many times. The genes are TRBV29-1 and TRBJ1-2, with unresolved D. Germline values: CDR1 SQVTM, CDR2 ANQGSEA. This CDR3 comprises 12 residues. The V gene lost 4 bases and the J gene lost 6 bases, with 12 bases spanning the gap. For the CDR3, the DNA is TGCAGCGTTGTTTTCTCTGTCGATGGCTACACCTTC. This translates into CSVVFSVDGYTF.

This clonotype was recorded a few times. V gene TRBV2 combines with J gene TRBJ2-2; possibly TRBD1 for D (5 bases). Trimming pared 3 bases from V and 4 bases from J, leaving 12 bases between. Germline V CDR1 and CDR2: SNHLY, FYNNEI. This CDR3 spans 15 amino acids. CDR3 sequence: CASSDSRGPTGELFF. The CDR3 bases are TGTGCCAGCAGTGATAGTAGGGGCCCCACCGGGGAGCTGTTTTTT.

This clonotype was observed many times. This chain joins TRBV12-3 or TRBV12-4 and TRBJ1-2; D remains ambiguous. With 7 bases removed from V and 2 bases from J, the gap between germline ends came to 8 bases. The CDR3 sequence is 12 residues long. In nucleotides, the CDR3 is TGTGCCAGCACCCTGGGGAACTATGGCTACACCTTC. It yields the protein CASTLGNYGYTF.

This chain uses TRBV7-6 with TRBJ1-5; D not resolved. The CDR3 has 14 residues. V lost 1 base and J 7 bases, leaving 11 bases between the germline ends. Looked up from germline, CDR1 is SGHVS and CDR2 is FNYEAQ. Here the CDR3 DNA reads TGTGCCAGCAGCTTAGGTTCGGGCGTACAGCCCCAGCATTTT. Translated: CASSLGSGVQPQHF. The full variable domain, completed using reference TRBV7-6 and TRBJ1-5, is GAGVSQSPRYKVTKRGQDVALRCDPISGHVSLYWYRQALGQGPEFLTYFNYEAQQDKSGLPNDRFSAERPEGSISTLTIQRTEQRDSAMYRCASSLGSGVQPQHFGDGTRLSIL.

In its sample, this clonotype was seen many times. V usage is TRBV29-1 and J usage is TRBJ2-7; TRBD1 matches 8 bases. The CDR3 is 14 amino acids. V lost 3 bases to trimming and J lost 3 bases; unmatched junction nucleotides: 7. Germline lookup yields CDR1 SQVTM and CDR2 ANQGSEA. CDR3 sequence reads: CSVDLTGGDYEQYF. DNA of the CDR3: TGCAGCGTTGATCTAACAGGGGGAGACTACGAGCAGTACTTC.

Of note for this clonotype: Since a much larger clone is just one base distant, this may be a read error. The CDR3 DNA reads TGTGCCAGCAGTGTAAAACAGGGCGAGCAGTTCTTC. It encodes CASSVKQGEQFF. The chain recombines TRBV6-1 with TRBJ2-1; D might be TRBD1 (6 bases). The CDR3 spans 12 residues. Trimming stripped 4 bases from V and 10 bases from J, with 11 bases between. In germline, CDR1 is MNHNS, CDR2 SASEGT.

Turning to this clonotype: One junction end does not reproduce the germline sequence, and a read error may be involved. The chain links TRBV3-1 to TRBJ1-2; 9 nucleotides agree with TRBD1. The CDR3 consists of 17 residues. Germline CDR1 LGHDT, CDR2 YNNKEL (reference sequence). The CDR3 region has the DNA TGTGCCAGCAGCCAAGGCATACAGGGGGCGCGTTCCAATGGCCACACCTTC. Its protein is CASSQGIQGARSNGHTF.

Concerning this clonotype: A much larger clone differs from this one at a single base, so this may be a read error. The chain employs TRBV24-1 and TRBJ2-3; perhaps TRBD2 as D (6 bases). CDR1 is KGHDR, CDR2 SFDVKD, per germline. This CDR3 has 17 residues. The CDR3 spells CATSDGRGGQYTDAQYF. The CDR3 DNA reads as TGTGCCACCAGTGATGGACGGGGAGGCCAGTACACAGATGCGCAGTATTTT.

The chain couples TRBV7-2 to TRBJ2-1, with 11 bases matching TRBD2. After removal of 5 bases from V and 0 bases from J, the junction contained 12 bases not matched to a gene. Germline values: CDR1 SGHTA, CDR2 FQGNSA. This CDR3 has 19 amino acids. The CDR3 coding sequence is TGTGCCAGCAGCGCCCGGCTAGCGGGGGGCCGAAGCTCCTACAATGAGCAGTTCTTC. This sequence encodes CASSARLAGGRSSYNEQFF.

Points on this clonotype: This may arise from a read error, as a much more abundant clone is one base away. V and J are TRBV28 and TRBJ2-7; D perhaps matches TRBD2 (6 bases). This CDR3 has 13 amino acids. Germline values: CDR1 MDHEN, CDR2 SYDVKM. The CDR3 here is CVSKFGGTYEQYF. The CDR3 bases are TGTGTCAGCAAGTTCGGGGGAACCTACGAGCAGTACTTC. The variable domain in full, with the rest retrieved from reference TRBV28 and TRBJ2-7, is DVKVTQSSRYLVKRTGEKVFLECVQDMDHENMFWYRQDPGLGLRLIYFSYDVKMKEKGDIPEGYSVSREKKERFSLILESASTNQTSMYLCVSKFGGTYEQYFGPGTRLTVT.

The chain employs TRBV5-6 and TRBJ1-2; D not certain. The V gene's germline CDR1 is SGHDT and CDR2 YYEEEE. Between the trimmed V and J ends, which lost 2 bases and 8 bases, there was a span of 10 bases. This CDR3 contains 12 residues. CDR3 sequence: CASSLGSQGYTF. The CDR3 coding sequence is TGTGCCAGCAGCTTAGGGAGCCAGGGCTACACCTTC.

To note about this clonotype: A read error may produce the germline difference seen at one junction end. The chain recombines TRBV9 with TRBJ1-2; TRBD1 matches 9 bases. Germline CDR1 is SGDLS and CDR2 is YYNGEE. The CDR3 consists of 19 residues. The CDR3 DNA follows: TGTGCCAGCAGCGTAGCTATTGAGGGACAGGGTCTACCCCACTATGGCTATACCTTC. Protein sequence: CASSVAIEGQGLPHYGYTF.

A few counts support this clonotype. The chain uses TRBV7-2 and TRBJ1-1; D gene uncertain. The CDR3 contains 15 residues. Germline CDR1 reads SGHTA; CDR2 reads FQGNSA. The V end lost 1 base, the J end lost 6 bases, and 15 bases lay between the germline ends. The CDR3 region has the DNA TGTGCCAGCAGCTTAGGGTCGGGGAGAAAAGCTGAAGCTTTCTTT. Its protein product is CASSLGSGRKAEAFF.

On this clonotype itself: A much larger clone lies a single base off, so this may be a read error. V is TRBV29-1 and J is TRBJ2-5; 7 nucleotides align to TRBD2. Germline assignment: CDR1 SQVTM and CDR2 ANQGSEA. V was pared by 7 bases and J by 11 bases, with 13 bases of the junction left unmatched. The CDR3 sequence is 12 residues long. The CDR3 protein is CSGGGASLEQYF. As DNA, the CDR3 is TGCAGCGGGGGAGGGGCCTCTCTGGAGCAGTACTTC.

This clonotype was seen ten or more times. This sequence joins TRBV6-4 and TRBJ2-1; tentative D call: TRBD2 (6 bases). The CDR3 length is 15 residues. V shed 4 bases and J shed 5 bases, with 15 bases lying between them. The germline V gene encodes CDR1 MRHNA and CDR2 SNTAGT. CDR3 region: CASSGGRDGNNEQFF. In DNA, the CDR3 is TGTGCCAGCAGTGGCGGGCGGGACGGAAACAATGAGCAGTTCTTC.

This clonotype showed up just a few times. This chain joins TRBV20-1 and TRBJ1-2; a weak D match, TRBD1 (5 bases). The ends were cut back, 4 bases at V and 4 bases at J, with 10 bases in the middle. CDR1 and CDR2 from the germline V gene are DFQATT and SNEGSKA (reference sequence). CDR3 length: 12 amino acids. CDR3 amino acids: CSAIDRGYGYTF. In nucleotides, the CDR3 is TGCAGTGCTATAGACAGAGGCTATGGCTACACCTTC.

The table lists this clonotype with a few counts. The V call is TRBV28, the J call TRBJ2-4, with a weak D call TRBD1 (5 bases). Germline-derived CDR1 and CDR2 are MDHEN and SYDVKM. The germline V and J ends were trimmed by 7 bases and 0 bases, with 16 bases remaining between them. CDR3 length equals 16 residues. The CDR3, as DNA: TGTGCCAGCACTATTACAGGATTACTAGCCAAAAACATTCAGTACTTC. This gives the protein CASTITGLLAKNIQYF.

The table lists this clonotype with a few counts. V is TRBV11-2 and J is TRBJ1-2, with D possibly matching TRBD1 (5 bases). CDR1 is SGHAT and CDR2 is FQNNGV in the germline V gene. The CDR3 is made up of 15 amino acids. Deletions cut 1 base from V and 3 bases from J, with 12 bases between. The CDR3 nucleotides read TGTGCCAGCAGCTTAGCCCCGACAGCTGACTATGGCTACACCTTC. It is translated as CASSLAPTADYGYTF.

V gene TRBV3-1 combines with J gene TRBJ2-7; 9 bases agree with TRBD1. Trimming at V came to 0 bases and at J to 5 bases, leaving 8 bases not matched to a gene. This CDR3 comprises 16 residues. Germline V gene data show CDR1 as LGHDT and CDR2 as YNNKEL (reference sequence). CDR3 in amino acids: CASSQDVGQGFHEQYF. As DNA, the CDR3 is TGTGCCAGCAGCCAAGATGTGGGACAGGGTTTCCACGAGCAGTACTTC.